Listed below are T cell receptor beta chains from one sample, sequenced in a study of response to subunit inactivated influenza vaccine. Using its own MiXCR run on the RT-PCR reads, TCRdb lists one record per CDR3 protein. The table lists 530,000 or so distinct CDR3 sequences, 10% to 15% of them singletons, with around 9.6% in the top ten. The input for sequencing was PBMCs from blood, taken on the day of vaccination. The receptors derive from a man between 45 and 60 years old who received an inactivated influenza vaccine. The conserved cysteine and the conserved F or W are not part of the CDR3 here. A D gene is named only where the DNA matches it firmly. The size entry is marked missing in some rows and otherwise reads once, few, many or a size class.

>TRBV11-1|TRBD2|few|TRBJ2-7
ASSLVASGSYYEQY
>TRBV4-1|TRBD1|few|TRBJ2-7
ASSGSGTGAYEQY
>TRBV14|NA|NA|TRBJ2-7
ASSQERLEGSYEQY
>TRBV2|TRBD2|NA|TRBJ2-1
ASRKVAGGPVDEQF
>TRBV12-3/TRBV12-4|NA|NA|TRBJ1-3
ASSPRDTIY
>TRBV19|NA|few|TRBJ2-3
ASSWTRGGADTQY
>TRBV30|NA|NA|TRBJ2-7
AWRASRSYEQY
>TRBV13|TRBD2|few|TRBJ2-5
ASSSLIAGVASETQY
>TRBV12-3/TRBV12-4|NA|many|TRBJ1-2
ASSLAGAYGYT
>TRBV7-2|TRBD1|many|TRBJ2-7
ASSPGTEYEQY
>TRBV7-3|NA|many|TRBJ2-3
ASSLKRGDTQY
>TRBV9|NA|NA|TRBJ2-2
ASRRLLNTGELF
>TRBV18|NA|few|TRBJ2-2
ASSPPRGSTGELF
>TRBV5-1|TRBD1|many|TRBJ2-5
ASSSGQGKETQY
>TRBV24-1|TRBD2|few|TRBJ2-1
ATSIGTSGRARNNEQF
>TRBV30|NA|many|TRBJ1-1
AFLTRGRTEAF
>TRBV6-1|NA|NA|TRBJ1-5
ASSEALNGGRNQPQH
>TRBV7-8|NA|few|TRBJ2-6
ASSLEPNSGANVLT
>TRBV4-2|NA|many|TRBJ1-4
ASSQETQQVHEKLF
>TRBV7-2|TRBD2|many|TRBJ2-2
ASSPAGVYTGELF
>TRBV6-1|NA|NA|TRBJ1-4
ASKGGWANEKLF
>TRBV5-1|NA|NA|TRBJ2-2
ASSLSGDTGELF
>TRBV11-2|TRBD2|few|TRBJ2-7
ASSSEPLAGGHVEQY
>TRBV11-2|TRBD1|few|TRBJ2-7
ASSLTLPDRGLSYEQY